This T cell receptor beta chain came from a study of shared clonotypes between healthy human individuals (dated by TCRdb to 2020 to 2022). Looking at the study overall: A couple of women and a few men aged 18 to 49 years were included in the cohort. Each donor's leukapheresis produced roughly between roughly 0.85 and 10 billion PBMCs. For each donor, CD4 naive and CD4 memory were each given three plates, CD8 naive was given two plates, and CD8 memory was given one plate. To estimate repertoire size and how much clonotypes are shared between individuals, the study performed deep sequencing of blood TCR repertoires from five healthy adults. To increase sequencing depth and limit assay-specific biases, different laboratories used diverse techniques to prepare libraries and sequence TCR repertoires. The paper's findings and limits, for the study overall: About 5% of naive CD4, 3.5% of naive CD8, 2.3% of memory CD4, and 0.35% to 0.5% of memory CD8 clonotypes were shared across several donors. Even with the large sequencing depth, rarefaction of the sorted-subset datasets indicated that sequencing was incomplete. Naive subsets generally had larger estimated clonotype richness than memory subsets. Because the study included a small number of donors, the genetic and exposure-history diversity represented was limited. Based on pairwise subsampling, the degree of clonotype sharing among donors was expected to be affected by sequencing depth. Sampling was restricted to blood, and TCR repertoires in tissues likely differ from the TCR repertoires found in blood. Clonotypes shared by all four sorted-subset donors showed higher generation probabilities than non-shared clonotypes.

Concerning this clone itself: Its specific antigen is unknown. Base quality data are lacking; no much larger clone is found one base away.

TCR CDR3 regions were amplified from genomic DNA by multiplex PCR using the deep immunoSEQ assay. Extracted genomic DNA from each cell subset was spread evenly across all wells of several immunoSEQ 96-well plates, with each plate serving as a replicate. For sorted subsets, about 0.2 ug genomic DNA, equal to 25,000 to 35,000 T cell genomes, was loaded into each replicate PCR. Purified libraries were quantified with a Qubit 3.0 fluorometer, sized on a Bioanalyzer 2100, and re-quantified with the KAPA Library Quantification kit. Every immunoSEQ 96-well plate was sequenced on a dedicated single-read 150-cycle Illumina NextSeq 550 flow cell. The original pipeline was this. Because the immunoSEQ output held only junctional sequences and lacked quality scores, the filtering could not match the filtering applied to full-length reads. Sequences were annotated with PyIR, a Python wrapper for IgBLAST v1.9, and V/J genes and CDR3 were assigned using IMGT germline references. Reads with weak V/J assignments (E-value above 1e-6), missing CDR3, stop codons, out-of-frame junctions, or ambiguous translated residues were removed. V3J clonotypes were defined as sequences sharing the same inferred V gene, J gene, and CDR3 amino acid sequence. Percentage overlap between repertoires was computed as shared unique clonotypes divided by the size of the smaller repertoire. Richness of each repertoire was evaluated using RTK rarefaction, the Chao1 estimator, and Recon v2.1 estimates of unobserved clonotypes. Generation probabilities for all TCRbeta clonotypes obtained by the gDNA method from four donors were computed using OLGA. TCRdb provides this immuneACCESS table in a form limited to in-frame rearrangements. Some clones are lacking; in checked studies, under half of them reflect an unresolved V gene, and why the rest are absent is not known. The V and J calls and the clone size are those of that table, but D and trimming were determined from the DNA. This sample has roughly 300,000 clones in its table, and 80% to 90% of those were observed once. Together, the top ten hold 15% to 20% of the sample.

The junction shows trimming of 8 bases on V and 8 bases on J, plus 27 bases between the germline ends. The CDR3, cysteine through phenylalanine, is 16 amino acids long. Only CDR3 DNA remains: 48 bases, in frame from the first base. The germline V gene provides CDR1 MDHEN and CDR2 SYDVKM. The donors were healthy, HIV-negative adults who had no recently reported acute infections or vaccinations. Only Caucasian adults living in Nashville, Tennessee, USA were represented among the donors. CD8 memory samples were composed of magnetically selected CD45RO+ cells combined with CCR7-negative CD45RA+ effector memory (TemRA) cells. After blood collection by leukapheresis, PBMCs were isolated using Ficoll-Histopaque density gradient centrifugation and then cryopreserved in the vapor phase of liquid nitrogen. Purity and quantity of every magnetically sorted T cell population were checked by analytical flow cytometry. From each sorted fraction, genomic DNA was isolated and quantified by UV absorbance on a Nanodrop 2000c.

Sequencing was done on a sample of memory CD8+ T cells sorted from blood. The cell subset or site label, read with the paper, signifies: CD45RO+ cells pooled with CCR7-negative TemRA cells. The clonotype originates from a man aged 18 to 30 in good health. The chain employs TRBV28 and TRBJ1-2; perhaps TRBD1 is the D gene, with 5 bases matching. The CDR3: CASSLSGEGQKVGYTF. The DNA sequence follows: TGTGCCAGCTCGTTATCCGGGGAGGGGCAAAAGGTCGGCTACACCTTC.